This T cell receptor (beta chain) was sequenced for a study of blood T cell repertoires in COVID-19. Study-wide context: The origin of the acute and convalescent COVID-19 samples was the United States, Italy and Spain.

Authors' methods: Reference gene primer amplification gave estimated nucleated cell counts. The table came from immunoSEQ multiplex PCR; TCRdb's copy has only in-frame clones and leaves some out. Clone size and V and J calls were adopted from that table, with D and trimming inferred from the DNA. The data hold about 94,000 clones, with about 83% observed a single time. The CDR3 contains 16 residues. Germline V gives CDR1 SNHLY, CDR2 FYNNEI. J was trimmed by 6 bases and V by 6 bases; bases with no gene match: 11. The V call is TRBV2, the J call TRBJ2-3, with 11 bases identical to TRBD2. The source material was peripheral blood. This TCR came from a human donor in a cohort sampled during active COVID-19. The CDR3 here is CASRLRTSGFKDTQYF. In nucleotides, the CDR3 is TGTGCCAGCAGACTTCGGACTAGCGGGTTCAAGGATACGCAGTATTTT.